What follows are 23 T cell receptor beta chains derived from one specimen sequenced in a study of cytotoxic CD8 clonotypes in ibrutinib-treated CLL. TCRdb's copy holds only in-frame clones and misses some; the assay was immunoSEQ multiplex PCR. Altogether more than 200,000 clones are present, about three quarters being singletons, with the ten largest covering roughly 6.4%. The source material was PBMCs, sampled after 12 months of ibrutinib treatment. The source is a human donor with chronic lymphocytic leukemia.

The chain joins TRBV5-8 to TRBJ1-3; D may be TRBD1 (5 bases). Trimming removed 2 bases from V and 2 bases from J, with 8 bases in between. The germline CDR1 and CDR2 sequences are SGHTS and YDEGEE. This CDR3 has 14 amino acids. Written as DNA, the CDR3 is TGTGCCAGCAGCTTTTCAGGGACTGGAAACACCATATATTTT. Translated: CASSFSGTGNTIYF.

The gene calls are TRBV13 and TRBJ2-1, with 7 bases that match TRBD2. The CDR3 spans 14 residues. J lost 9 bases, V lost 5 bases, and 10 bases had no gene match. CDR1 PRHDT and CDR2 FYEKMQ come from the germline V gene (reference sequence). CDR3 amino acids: CASSKGGPSREQFF. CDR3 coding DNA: TGTGCCAGCAGCAAGGGAGGGCCGTCTCGTGAGCAGTTCTTC.

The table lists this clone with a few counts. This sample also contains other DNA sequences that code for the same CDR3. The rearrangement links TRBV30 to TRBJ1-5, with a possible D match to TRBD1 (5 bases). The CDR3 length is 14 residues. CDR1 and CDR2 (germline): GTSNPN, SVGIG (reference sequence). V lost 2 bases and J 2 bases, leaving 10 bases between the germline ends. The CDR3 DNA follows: TGTGCCTGGAGTAGCGCGGGGGGCAATCAGCCCCAGCATTTT. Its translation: CAWSSAGGNQPQHF.

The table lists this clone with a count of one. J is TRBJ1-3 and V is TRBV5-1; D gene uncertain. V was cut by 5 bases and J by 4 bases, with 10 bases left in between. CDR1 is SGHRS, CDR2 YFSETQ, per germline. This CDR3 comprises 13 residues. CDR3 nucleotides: TGCGCCAGCAGGGGTGGAGGAGGAAACACCATATATTTT. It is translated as CASRGGGGNTIYF.

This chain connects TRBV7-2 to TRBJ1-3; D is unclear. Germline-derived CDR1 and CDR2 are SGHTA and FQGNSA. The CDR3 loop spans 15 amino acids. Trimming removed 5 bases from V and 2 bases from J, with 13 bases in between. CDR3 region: CASSDHGVAGNTIYF. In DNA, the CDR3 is TGTGCCAGCAGCGACCACGGGGTTGCTGGAAACACCATATATTTT.

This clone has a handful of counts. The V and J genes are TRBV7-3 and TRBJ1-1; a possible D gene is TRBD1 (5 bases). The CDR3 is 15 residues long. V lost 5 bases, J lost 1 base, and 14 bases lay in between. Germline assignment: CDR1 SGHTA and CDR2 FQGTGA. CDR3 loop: CASSPPGHRNTEAFF. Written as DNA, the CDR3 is TGTGCCAGCAGCCCCCCCGGACACCGGAACACTGAAGCTTTCTTT.

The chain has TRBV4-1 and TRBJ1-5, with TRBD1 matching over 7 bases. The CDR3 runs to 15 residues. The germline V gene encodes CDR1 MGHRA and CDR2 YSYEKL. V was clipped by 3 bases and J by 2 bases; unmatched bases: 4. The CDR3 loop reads CASSHLGQGNQPQHF. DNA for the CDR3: TGCGCCAGCAGCCACCTCGGACAGGGCAATCAGCCCCAGCATTTT.

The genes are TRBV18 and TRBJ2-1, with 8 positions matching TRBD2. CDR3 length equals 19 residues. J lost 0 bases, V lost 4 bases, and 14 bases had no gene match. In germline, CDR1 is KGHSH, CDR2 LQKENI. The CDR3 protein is CASSRWGVTGTSSYNEQFF. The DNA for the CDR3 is TGTGCCAGCTCACGGTGGGGGGTCACCGGGACTAGCTCCTACAATGAGCAGTTCTTC.

DNA for the CDR3: TGTGCCAGCAGCGTGACAGGTGGGAATGAAAAACTGTTTTTT. This translates into CASSVTGGNEKLFF. This chain uses TRBV9 with TRBJ1-4; possibly TRBD1 for D (6 bases). V lost 2 bases, J lost 5 bases, and 10 bases lay in between. CDR1 and CDR2 from the germline V gene are SGDLS and YYNGEE. The CDR3 covers 14 residues.

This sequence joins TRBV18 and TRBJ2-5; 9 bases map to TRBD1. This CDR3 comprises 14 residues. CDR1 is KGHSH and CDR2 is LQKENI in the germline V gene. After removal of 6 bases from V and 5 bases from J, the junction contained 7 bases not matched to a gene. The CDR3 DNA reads TGTGCCAGCTCTCCGGACAGGGGTTCGGAGACCCAGTACTTC. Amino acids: CASSPDRGSETQYF.

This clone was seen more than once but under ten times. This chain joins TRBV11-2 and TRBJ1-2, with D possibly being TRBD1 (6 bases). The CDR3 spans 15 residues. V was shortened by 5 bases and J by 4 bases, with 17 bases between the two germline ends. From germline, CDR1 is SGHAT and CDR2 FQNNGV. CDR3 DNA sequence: TGTGCCAGCAGCCCGTATACAGGGTGGGGCTATGGCTACACCTTC. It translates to CASSPYTGWGYGYTF.

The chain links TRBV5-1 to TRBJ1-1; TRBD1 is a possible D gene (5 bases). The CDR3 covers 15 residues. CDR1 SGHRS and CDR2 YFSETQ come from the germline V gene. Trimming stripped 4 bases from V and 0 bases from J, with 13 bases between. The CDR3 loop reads CASSPSGVMNTEAFF. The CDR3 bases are TGCGCCAGCAGCCCCTCGGGGGTTATGAACACTGAAGCTTTCTTT. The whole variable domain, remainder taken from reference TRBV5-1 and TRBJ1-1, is KAGVTQTPRYLIKTRGQQVTLSCSPISGHRSVSWYQQTPGQGLQFLFEYFSETQRNKGNFPGRFSGRQFSNSRSEMNVSTLELGDSALYLCASSPSGVMNTEAFFGQGTRLTVV.

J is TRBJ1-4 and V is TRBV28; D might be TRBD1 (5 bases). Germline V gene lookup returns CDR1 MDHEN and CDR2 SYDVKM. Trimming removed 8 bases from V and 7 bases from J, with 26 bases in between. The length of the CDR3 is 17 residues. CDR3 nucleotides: TGTGCCAGCGGGGGTGAGTTGGCCCCCAACCCGGGTGAAAAACTGTTTTTT. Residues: CASGGELAPNPGEKLFF.

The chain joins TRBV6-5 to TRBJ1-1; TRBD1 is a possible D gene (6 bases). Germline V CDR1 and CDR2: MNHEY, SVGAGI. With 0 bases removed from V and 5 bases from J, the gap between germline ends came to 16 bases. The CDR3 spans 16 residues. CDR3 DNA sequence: TGTGCCAGCAGTTACTCGCCAGGGGCGGGCAAAACTGAAGCTTTCTTT. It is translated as CASSYSPGAGKTEAFF.

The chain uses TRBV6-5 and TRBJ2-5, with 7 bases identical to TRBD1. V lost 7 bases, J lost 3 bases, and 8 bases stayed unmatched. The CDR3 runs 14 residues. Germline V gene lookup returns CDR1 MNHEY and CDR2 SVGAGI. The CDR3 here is CASKEGAVEETQYF. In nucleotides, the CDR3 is TGTGCCAGCAAAGAGGGGGCGGTGGAAGAGACCCAGTACTTC.

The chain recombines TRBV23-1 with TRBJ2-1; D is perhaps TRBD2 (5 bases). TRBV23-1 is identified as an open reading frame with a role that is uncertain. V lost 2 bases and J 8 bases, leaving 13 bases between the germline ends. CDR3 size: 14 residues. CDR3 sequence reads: CASSQLRGIYEQFF. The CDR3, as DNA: TGCGCCAGCAGTCAACTACGGGGAATTTATGAGCAGTTCTTC.

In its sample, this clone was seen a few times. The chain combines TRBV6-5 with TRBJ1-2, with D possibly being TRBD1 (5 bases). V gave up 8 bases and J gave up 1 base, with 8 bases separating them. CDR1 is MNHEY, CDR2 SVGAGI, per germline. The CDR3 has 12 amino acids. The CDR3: CASGGGNYGYTF. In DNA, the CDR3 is TGTGCCAGCGGGGGGGGTAACTATGGCTACACCTTC.

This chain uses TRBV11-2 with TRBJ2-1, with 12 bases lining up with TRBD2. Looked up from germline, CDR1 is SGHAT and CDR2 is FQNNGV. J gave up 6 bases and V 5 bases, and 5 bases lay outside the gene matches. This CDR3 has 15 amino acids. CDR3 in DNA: TGTGCCAGCAGCACGACTAGCGGGAGTGTCAATGAGCAGTTCTTC. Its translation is CASSTTSGSVNEQFF.

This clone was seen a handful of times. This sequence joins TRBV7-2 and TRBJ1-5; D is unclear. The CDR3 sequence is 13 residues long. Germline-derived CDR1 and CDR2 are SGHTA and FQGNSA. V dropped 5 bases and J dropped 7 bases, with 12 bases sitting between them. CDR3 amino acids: CASSDHPRQPQHF. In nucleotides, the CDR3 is TGTGCCAGCAGCGACCATCCGAGGCAGCCCCAGCATTTT.

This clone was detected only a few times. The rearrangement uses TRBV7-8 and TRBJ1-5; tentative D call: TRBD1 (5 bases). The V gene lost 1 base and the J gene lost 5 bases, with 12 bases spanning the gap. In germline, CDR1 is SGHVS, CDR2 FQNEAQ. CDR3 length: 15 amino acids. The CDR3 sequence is CASSLVWQGYQPQHF. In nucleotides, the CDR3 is TGTGCCAGCAGCTTAGTATGGCAGGGTTATCAGCCCCAGCATTTT.

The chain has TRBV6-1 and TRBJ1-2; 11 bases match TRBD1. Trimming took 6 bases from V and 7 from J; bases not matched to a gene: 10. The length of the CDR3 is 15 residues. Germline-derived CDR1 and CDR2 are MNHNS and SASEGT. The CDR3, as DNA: TGTGCCAGCAGGGTGAGGGACAGGGGGTACTCTGGCTACACCTTC. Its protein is CASRVRDRGYSGYTF.

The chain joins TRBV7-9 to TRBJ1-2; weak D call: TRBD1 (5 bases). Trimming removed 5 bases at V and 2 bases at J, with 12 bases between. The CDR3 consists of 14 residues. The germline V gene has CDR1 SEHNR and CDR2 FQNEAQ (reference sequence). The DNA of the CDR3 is TGTGCCAGCAGCGATCTCCGGGGGAACTATGGCTACACCTTC. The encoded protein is CASSDLRGNYGYTF.

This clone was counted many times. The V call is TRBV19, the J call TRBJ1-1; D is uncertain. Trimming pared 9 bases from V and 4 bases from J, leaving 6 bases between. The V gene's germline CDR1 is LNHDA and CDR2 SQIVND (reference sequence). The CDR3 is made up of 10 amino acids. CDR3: CASAGTEAFF. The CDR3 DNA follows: TGTGCCAGCGCGGGCACTGAAGCTTTCTTT. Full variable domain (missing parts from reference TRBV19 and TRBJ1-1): DGGITQSPKYLFRKEGQNVTLSCEQNLNHDAMYWYRQDPGQGLRLIYYSQIVNDFQKGDIAEGYSVSREKKESFPLTVTSAQKNPTAFYLCASAGTEAFFGQGTRLTVV.